One sample yielded the 5 T cell receptor beta chains listed below, sequenced in a study of T cells in narcolepsy. Here immunoSEQ multiplex PCR was the method, and the copy in TCRdb shows in-frame clones only, minus some. The sample consists of under 35,000 clones, 80% of them appearing once. Input material: memory (CD45RA-) CD4+ T cells from blood. The receptors were sampled from a human donor in good health.

This chain links TRBV27 with TRBJ2-3; possible D gene TRBD2, 6 bases. CDR3 length: 14 residues. V lost 5 bases to trimming and J lost 6 bases, with 15 bases between them. Germline V gene sequence: CDR1 MNHEY, CDR2 SMNVEV (reference sequence). The CDR3 loop is CASSPRPSADTQYF. CDR3 nucleotides: TGTGCCAGCAGTCCTCGACCTAGCGCCGATACGCAGTATTTT.

The V gene is TRBV28, the J gene TRBJ2-1; TRBD2 aligns across 8 bases. CDR3 length equals 16 residues. With 5 bases clipped from V and 4 bases from J, the junction kept 10 bases outside the gene matches. Germline CDR1 and CDR2: MDHEN and SYDVKM. CDR3 loop: CASSRGGLGTYNEQFF. CDR3 bases: TGTGCCAGCAGTAGGGGGGGACTAGGGACTTACAATGAGCAGTTCTTC.

The genes are TRBV2 and TRBJ2-7; TRBD2 aligns across 7 bases. Germline CDR1 reads SNHLY; CDR2 reads FYNNEI. V shed 7 bases and J 5 bases; nucleotides not matched to a gene: 8. The CDR3 is 13 residues long. CDR3 sequence (DNA): TGTGCCAGCACCGGCACTAGCGCTCACGAGCAGTACTTC. Protein product: CASTGTSAHEQYF.

V is TRBV4-1 and J is TRBJ1-1, with D unresolved. V shed 10 bases and J shed 6 bases, with 18 bases lying between them. Per the germline V gene, CDR1 is MGHRA and CDR2 is YSYEKL. This CDR3 comprises 13 residues. CDR3 nucleotide sequence: TGCGCCACCTCATCCCGTACTCGGGCTGAAGCTTTCTTT. Amino acid sequence: CATSSRTRAEAFF.

The chain links TRBV18 to TRBJ1-5; unclear D gene. The germline gives CDR1 KGHSH, CDR2 LQKENI. Trimming removed 1 base at V and 0 bases at J, with 10 bases between. CDR3 length: 16 amino acids. CDR3 sequence (DNA): TGTGCCAGCTCACCACGAGATAGAAATAGCAATCAGCCCCAGCATTTT. Translating it yields CASSPRDRNSNQPQHF.